This TCR beta chain was captured by sequencing in a study of cytomegalovirus exposure and HLA in healthy donors. Study results and limitations: The study flagged some 170 TCR beta chains as cytomegalovirus-associated.

With 1 base clipped from V and 6 bases from J, the junction kept 7 bases outside the gene matches. Per germline, CDR1 SGHTA and CDR2 FQGNSA. The CDR3 is made up of 16 amino acids. Comments on this clone: Its antigen is not identified.

PCR amplification relied on 60 Vbeta primers (plus 13 Jbeta primers). Assay: immunoSEQ multiplex PCR; the TCRdb copy retains only in-frame clones and omits some. There are approximately 170,000 clones in the sample; about four fifths occur only once, and 4% to 5% lies in the top ten. This sequence originates from a man under 40 in good health and CMV-seropositive. Sequenced material: PBMCs. The V and J genes are TRBV7-2 and TRBJ1-5; TRBD1 matches 9 bases. The CDR3 here is CASSLGGTGWAQPQHF. In DNA form, the CDR3 reads TGTGCCAGCAGCTTAGGGGGGACAGGGTGGGCTCAGCCCCAGCATTTT.